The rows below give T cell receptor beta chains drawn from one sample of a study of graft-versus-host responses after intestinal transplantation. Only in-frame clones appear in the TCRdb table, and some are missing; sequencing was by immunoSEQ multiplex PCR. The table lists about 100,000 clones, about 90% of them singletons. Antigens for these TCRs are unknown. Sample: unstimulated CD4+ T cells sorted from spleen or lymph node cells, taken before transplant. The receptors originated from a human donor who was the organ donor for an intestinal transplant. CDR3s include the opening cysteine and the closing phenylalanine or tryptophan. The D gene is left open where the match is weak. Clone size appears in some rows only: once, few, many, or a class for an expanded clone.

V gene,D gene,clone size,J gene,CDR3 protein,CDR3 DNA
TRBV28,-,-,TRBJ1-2,CASSHSGDVVVGYTF,TGTGCCAGCAGTCATTCAGGGGATGTTGTGGTGGGCTACACCTTC
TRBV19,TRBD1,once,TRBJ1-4,CATTGQGSSREKLFF,TGTGCCACTACGGGACAGGGGTCCTCTCGTGAAAAACTGTTTTTT
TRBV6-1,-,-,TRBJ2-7,CASRPTGYEQYF,TGTGCCAGCAGGCCGACAGGCTACGAGCAGTACTTC
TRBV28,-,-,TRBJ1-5,CASSLWGSIQPAQHF,TGTGCCAGCAGTTTATGGGGCAGTATTCAACCTGCCCAGCATTTT
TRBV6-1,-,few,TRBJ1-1,CASSEWNTEAFF,TGTGCCAGCAGTGAGTGGAACACTGAAGCTTTCTTT
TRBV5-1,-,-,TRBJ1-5,CASSFDDEGGSNQPQHF,TGCGCCAGCAGCTTCGACGATGAGGGGGGAAGCAATCAGCCCCAGCATTTT
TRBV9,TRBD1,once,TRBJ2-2,CASSPPGQSNTGELFF,TGTGCCAGCAGCCCACCGGGACAGTCGAACACCGGGGAGCTGTTTTTT
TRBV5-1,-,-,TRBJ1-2,CASTQSGEHYGYTF,TGCGCCAGCACCCAATCAGGGGAGCACTATGGCTACACCTTC
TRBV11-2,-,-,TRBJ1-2,CASSPAGSLGYTF,TGTGCCAGCAGCCCCGCGGGGTCTCTCGGCTACACCTTC
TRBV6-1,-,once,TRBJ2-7,CASSSSGMKEQYF,TGTGCCAGCAGTTCCTCTGGGATGAAGGAGCAGTACTTC
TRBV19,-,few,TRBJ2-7,CASSNQGAYEQYF,TGTGCCAGTAGTAACCAGGGCGCATACGAGCAGTACTTC
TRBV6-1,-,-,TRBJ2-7,CASRRYYEQYF,TGTGCCAGCCGTCGCTACTACGAGCAGTACTTC
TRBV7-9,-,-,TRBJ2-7,CASSLEGRGEQYF,TGTGCCAGCAGCTTAGAAGGTAGGGGCGAGCAGTACTTC
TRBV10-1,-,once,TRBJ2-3,CASSEYGSSTDTQYF,TGCGCCAGCAGTGAGTATGGCAGTAGCACAGATACGCAGTATTTT
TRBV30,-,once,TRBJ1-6,CAWTPGRGGNSPLHF,TGTGCCTGGACCCCAGGCAGGGGAGGCAATTCACCCCTCCACTTT
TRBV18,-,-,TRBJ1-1,CASSQGLNTEAFF,TGTGCCAGCTCACAGGGGTTGAACACTGAAGCTTTCTTT
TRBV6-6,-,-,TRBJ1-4,CASSYGQGKNEKLFF,TGTGCCAGCAGTTACGGGCAGGGGAAAAATGAAAAACTGTTTTTT
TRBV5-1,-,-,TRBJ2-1,CASSPGLWQYEQFF,TGCGCCAGCAGCCCGGGACTTTGGCAGTATGAGCAGTTCTTC
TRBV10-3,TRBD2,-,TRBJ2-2,CAITTRRGGATGELFF,TGTGCCATTACCACGAGGCGGGGGGGCGCGACCGGGGAGCTGTTTTTT
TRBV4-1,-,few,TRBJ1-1,CASSQGQQGRHTEAFF,TGCGCCAGCAGCCAAGGCCAGCAGGGGCGTCACACTGAAGCTTTCTTT